This is a list of T cell receptor beta chains from one sample in a study of monozygotic twins with cystic fibrosis. TCRdb keeps only in-frame clones here, not all; method: immunoSEQ multiplex PCR. There are about 39,000 clones in the sample; around nine tenths occur only once, and less than 0.2% lies in the top ten. Sequencing was done on a sample of blood. Source of these receptors: a boy younger than 10 with cystic fibrosis. The CDR3 runs from the conserved cysteine through the conserved F or W. The D gene is left open where the match is weak. Clone size is not always given. Where it is, it says once, few, many or a class for expanded clones.

>-|TRBV4-3|-|TRBJ2-2
CASSQALGTGELFF
TGCGCCAGCAGCCAAGCTCTGGGGACCGGGGAGCTGTTTTTT
>-|TRBV11-3|-|TRBJ2-1
CASSARGGPPVNEQFF
TGTGCCAGCAGCGCCCGAGGGGGGCCCCCGGTCAATGAGCAGTTCTTC
>-|TRBV29-1|-|TRBJ1-2
CSVSWSYREDDDYTF
TGCAGCGTTTCGTGGAGTTACAGGGAGGACGATGACTACACCTTC
>TRBD1|TRBV13|-|TRBJ2-3
CASSPHRGDTDTQYF
TGTGCCAGCAGCCCCCACAGGGGAGACACAGATACGCAGTATTTT
>TRBD1|TRBV6-5|-|TRBJ1-2
CASSYSTGTGGYTF
TGTGCCAGCAGTTACTCGACCGGGACAGGAGGCTACACCTTC
>-|TRBV19|-|TRBJ1-6
CASSRVLTGLSPLHF
TGTGCCAGTAGCCGGGTTCTTACGGGGCTGTCACCCCTCCACTTT
>-|TRBV18|-|TRBJ2-3
CASSPTTDTDTQYF
TGTGCCAGCTCACCCACGACAGACACAGATACGCAGTATTTT
>TRBD2|TRBV7-8|-|TRBJ2-1
CASSLSSGALGEQFF
TGTGCCAGCAGCTTAAGTAGCGGGGCCCTCGGTGAGCAGTTCTTC
>-|TRBV14|-|TRBJ1-5
CASSPDPQGNYSNQPQHF
TGTGCCAGCAGCCCCGACCCCCAGGGAAACTATAGCAATCAGCCCCAGCATTTT
>-|TRBV2|once|TRBJ1-6
CASSEGGAPYNSPLHF
TGTGCCAGCAGTGAAGGGGGCGCCCCCTATAATTCACCCCTCCACTTT
>-|TRBV19|-|TRBJ1-1
CASTGRLDTEAFF
TGTGCCAGTACCGGCAGGTTGGACACTGAAGCTTTCTTT
>TRBD1|TRBV2|-|TRBJ1-5
CASSRDRGGDQPQHF
TGTGCCAGCTCAAGAGACAGGGGCGGAGATCAGCCCCAGCATTTT
>-|TRBV4-1|-|TRBJ1-3
CASSQDWGRPGNTIYF
TGCGCCAGCAGCCAAGATTGGGGACGCCCTGGAAACACCATATATTTT
>-|TRBV7-3|-|TRBJ2-5
CASSLIGDPGGETQYF
TGTGCCAGCAGCTTAATCGGGGACCCGGGCGGAGAGACCCAGTACTTC
>TRBD1|TRBV7-9|-|TRBJ2-7
CASSFSIPGTGAYEQYF
TGTGCCAGCAGCTTTTCTATCCCCGGGACAGGGGCCTACGAGCAGTACTTC
>-|TRBV19|-|TRBJ2-1
CASSIGRFNEQFF
TGTGCCAGTAGTATTGGTCGTTTCAATGAGCAGTTCTTC
>-|TRBV5-1|-|TRBJ2-1
CASSPGYEQFF
TGCGCCAGCAGCCCCGGCTATGAGCAGTTCTTC
>TRBD1|TRBV7-9|-|TRBJ1-5
CASSLGGQGGNQPQHF
TGTGCCAGCAGCTTAGGCGGACAGGGAGGCAATCAGCCCCAGCATTTT
>TRBD1|TRBV5-6|-|TRBJ2-5
CASSRVPGQGGYETQYF
TGTGCCAGCAGCAGAGTCCCGGGACAGGGGGGGTATGAGACCCAGTACTTC
>TRBD1|TRBV4-2|-|TRBJ1-3
CASSQKQGASRNTIYF
TGTGCCAGCAGCCAAAAACAGGGGGCGAGTAGAAACACCATATATTTT
>-|TRBV5-1|once|TRBJ2-3
CASSRDSTDTQYF
TGCGCCAGCAGTCGGGACTCCACAGATACGCAGTATTTT
>TRBD2|TRBV6-5|-|TRBJ2-1
CASSYWASGGEEQFF
TGTGCCAGCAGTTACTGGGCTAGCGGGGGTGAGGAGCAGTTCTTC
>TRBD2|TRBV18|once|TRBJ2-1
CASSRTSGGPYNEQFF
TGTGCCAGCTCCCGGACTAGCGGGGGGCCATACAATGAGCAGTTCTTC
>-|TRBV2|-|TRBJ2-7
CASRGRQGLFQYF
TGTGCCAGCAGGGGTCGCCAGGGGCTTTTCCAGTACTTC
>-|TRBV29-1|-|TRBJ1-1
CSVEGDMNTEAFF
TGCAGCGTTGAAGGGGACATGAACACTGAAGCTTTCTTT
>TRBD2|TRBV29-1|-|TRBJ2-7
CSVRLAGTYEQYF
TGCAGCGTCCGACTAGCGGGGACCTACGAGCAGTACTTC
>-|TRBV25-1|few|TRBJ2-2
CASRQTNTGELFF
TGTGCCAGCAGGCAGACGAACACCGGGGAGCTGTTTTTT
>TRBD1|TRBV5-1|-|TRBJ1-3
CASSLAGGDRGNTIYF
TGCGCCAGCAGCTTGGCGGGTGGGGACAGAGGAAACACCATATATTTT
>-|TRBV5-6|-|TRBJ2-3
CASSLGRGETDTQYF
TGTGCCAGCAGCCTTGGCCGGGGAGAGACAGATACGCAGTATTTT
>-|TRBV7-8|-|TRBJ2-2
CASSISGQNTGELFF
TGTGCCAGCAGCATCTCGGGACAGAACACCGGGGAGCTGTTTTTT
>TRBD1|TRBV6-5|-|TRBJ2-7
CASSYSSGTGHHEQYF
TGTGCCAGCAGTTACTCTTCTGGGACAGGGCACCACGAGCAGTACTTC
>-|TRBV5-1|-|TRBJ1-1
CASSLQGNTEAFF
TGCGCCAGCAGCTTACAGGGGAACACTGAAGCTTTCTTT
>-|TRBV7-9|-|TRBJ2-7
CASSAGGPYEQYF
TGTGCCAGCAGCGCCGGAGGCCCCTACGAGCAGTACTTC
>TRBD1|TRBV19|-|TRBJ1-5
CASSIDRDSHSNQPQHF
TGTGCCAGTAGTATAGATCGGGACAGCCATAGCAATCAGCCCCAGCATTTT
>-|TRBV4-1|-|TRBJ1-2
CASSQGGVINYGYTF
TGCGCCAGCAGCCAAGGGGGGGTTATAAACTATGGCTACACCTTC
>TRBD1|TRBV5-6|-|TRBJ2-7
CASSIGTGVHEQYF
TGTGCCAGCAGCATCGGGACAGGGGTCCACGAGCAGTACTTC
>-|TRBV12-5|-|TRBJ2-5
CASGLGSYQETQYF
TGTGCTAGTGGTTTGGGATCGTACCAAGAGACCCAGTACTTC
>TRBD1|TRBV7-9|-|TRBJ1-3
CASSAPTGTGVAGNTIYF
TGTGCCAGCAGCGCGCCCACCGGGACAGGGGTTGCTGGAAACACCATATATTTT
>-|TRBV10-2|-|TRBJ1-2
CASSELGRTIGYTF
TGCGCCAGCAGTGAGCTCGGGAGGACTATTGGCTACACCTTC
>-|TRBV7-8|-|TRBJ1-2
CASSFLQGNYGYTF
TGTGCCAGCAGCTTTCTACAGGGTAACTATGGCTACACCTTC
>-|TRBV5-5|-|TRBJ2-7
CASSLAGEQYF
TGTGCCAGCAGCTTGGCGGGTGAGCAGTACTTC